One sample yielded the 9 T cell receptor beta chains listed below, sequenced in a study of blood T cell repertoires in COVID-19. Clones were sequenced by immunoSEQ multiplex PCR, and TCRdb holds only the in-frame ones, with some missing. The sample records fewer than 300,000 clones, 85% to 90% being singletons. Material: PBMCs or T cells enriched from blood (not recorded which). The receptors originated from a man between 35 and 55 years old who had recovered from COVID-19.

V is TRBV11-1 and J is TRBJ1-3; no clear D. Germline CDR1 reads SGHAT; CDR2 reads FQDESV (reference sequence). V lost 2 bases, J lost 0 bases, and 8 bases lay in between. This CDR3 is built from 15 residues. The CDR3 nucleotides read TGTGCCAGCAGCTTATCATCCATCTCTGGAAACACCATATATTTT. This encodes CASSLSSISGNTIYF.

This clone was recorded many times. The chain employs TRBV7-6 and TRBJ2-7; 10 bases align to TRBD2. Germline loops: CDR1 SGHVS, CDR2 FNYEAQ. The V and J ends lost 1 base and 5 bases, in that order; junction bases with no gene match: 8. The CDR3 covers 16 residues. The DNA of the CDR3 is TGTGCCAGCAGCTTAGGAGGTCTAGCGGGAGCTAACGAGCAGTACTTC. Residues: CASSLGGLAGANEQYF.

The V call is TRBV29-1, the J call TRBJ1-2; 7 bases align to TRBD1. The CDR3 covers 16 residues. The J segment lost 0 bases and the V segment lost 5 bases, leaving 12 bases of the junction unmatched. Germline lookup yields CDR1 SQVTM and CDR2 ANQGSEA. The CDR3 protein is CSVYGPGQTTNYGYTF. The CDR3 bases are TGCAGCGTTTACGGGCCGGGACAGACTACTAACTATGGCTACACCTTC.

V gene TRBV4-1 combines with J gene TRBJ2-2, with 10 bases aligning to TRBD1. The J segment lost 0 bases and the V segment lost 6 bases, leaving 10 bases of the junction unmatched. CDR1 MGHRA and CDR2 YSYEKL come from the germline V gene. The CDR3 is 18 residues long. The CDR3 loop reads CASRPDRGQHPNTGELFF. CDR3 nucleotide sequence: TGCGCCAGCAGGCCCGACAGGGGGCAACACCCGAACACCGGGGAGCTGTTTTTT.

This clone was found once. The chain joins TRBV25-1 to TRBJ2-5; tentative D call: TRBD2 (5 bases). Per germline, CDR1 MGHDK and CDR2 SYGVNS. The CDR3 is 15 residues long. The ends were cut back, 3 bases at V and 1 base at J, with 12 bases in the middle. The CDR3 sequence is CASSEFGGPQETQYF. The CDR3 nucleotides read TGTGCCAGCAGTGAGTTTGGCGGGCCCCAAGAGACCCAGTACTTC. The full variable domain, rest sourced from reference TRBV25-1 and TRBJ2-5, is EADIYQTPRYLVIGTGKKITLECSQTMGHDKMYWYQQDPGMELHLIHYSYGVNSTEKGDLSSESTVSRIRTEHFPLTLESARPSHTSQYLCASSEFGGPQETQYFGPGTRLLVL.

This clone has at least ten counts. This chain connects TRBV4-3 to TRBJ1-1; TRBD1 might be the D (6 bases). Trimming took 1 base from V and 4 from J, leaving 16 bases between them. CDR1 is LGHNA, CDR2 YSLEER, per germline. The length of the CDR3 is 16 residues. The CDR3 sequence is CASSQVSYRDSTEAFF. The DNA of the CDR3 is TGCGCCAGCAGCCAAGTATCTTACAGGGATTCCACTGAAGCTTTCTTT.

The chain links TRBV7-3 to TRBJ2-5, with D possibly being TRBD2 (6 bases). CDR1 and CDR2 from the germline V gene are SGHTA and FQGTGA. Deletions cut 2 bases from V and 1 base from J, with 11 bases between. The CDR3 loop spans 15 amino acids. The CDR3 DNA sequence: TGTGCCAGCAGCTTATTGCGCGGGACCCAAGAGACCCAGTACTTC. Amino acid sequence: CASSLLRGTQETQYF.

The J gene is TRBJ1-5, the V gene TRBV7-2; D remains ambiguous. V lost 2 bases and J 5 bases, leaving 10 bases between the germline ends. There are 14 residues in the CDR3. CDR1 is SGHTA and CDR2 is FQGNSA in the germline V gene. This CDR3 is CASSLSPNDQPQHF. CDR3 coding DNA: TGTGCCAGCAGCTTAAGCCCCAACGATCAGCCCCAGCATTTT. Full variable domain (remainder filled in from reference TRBV7-2 and TRBJ1-5): GAGVSQSPSNKVTEKGKDVELRCDPISGHTALYWYRQSLGQGLEFLIYFQGNSAPDKSGLPSDRFSAERTGGSVSTLTIQRTQQEDSAVYLCASSLSPNDQPQHFGDGTRLSIL.

This chain joins TRBV15 and TRBJ2-7; 8 bases are shared with TRBD1. CDR1 is LNHNV, CDR2 YYDKDF, per germline (reference sequence). V lost 1 base, J lost 9 bases, and 8 bases stayed unmatched. The CDR3 loop spans 14 amino acids. CDR3: CATSRVGGTGGQYF. CDR3 sequence (DNA): TGTGCCACCAGCAGAGTTGGCGGGACAGGTGGGCAGTACTTC.